One sample yielded the 26 T cell receptor beta chains listed below, sequenced in a study of cytomegalovirus exposure and HLA in healthy donors. Primers for the PCR totalled 60 Vbeta and 13 Jbeta. Libraries were prepared by immunoSEQ multiplex PCR; TCRdb keeps only in-frame clonotypes and omits some of them. In the table there are some 120,000 clones, around 72% of which are singletons. The sequenced material came from PBMCs. These TCRs come from a woman between 50 and 59 years old in good health and CMV-seropositive.

The V call is TRBV2, the J call TRBJ1-1, with 9 bases lining up with TRBD1. Trimming cost V 7 bases and J 3 bases; bases outside gene matches: 6. The CDR3 totals 14 residues. Germline CDR1 and CDR2: SNHLY and FYNNEI. The CDR3 DNA sequence: TGTGCCAGCACTCGGACAGGGGTCTACACTGAAGCTTTCTTT. It specifies CASTRTGVYTEAFF. The entire variable domain, with the rest obtained from reference TRBV2 and TRBJ1-1, is as follows: EPEVTQTPSHQVTQMGQEVILRCVPISNHLYFYWYRQILGQKVEFLVSFYNNEISEKSEIFDDQFSVERPDGSNFTLKIRSTKLEDSAMYFCASTRTGVYTEAFFGQGTRLTVV.

This chain joins TRBV21-1 and TRBJ2-7; the tabulated D call, TRBD1, remains unverified against the DNA. TRBV21-1 is a documented pseudogene. CDR3 size: 12 residues. CDR3 in DNA: TGTGCCAGCAGGAAACAGGTAAGGGAGCAGTACTTC. Protein sequence: CASRKQVREQYF.

The V gene is TRBV7-2, the J gene TRBJ2-2; perhaps TRBD1 as D (6 bases). Trimming removed 4 bases from V and 5 bases from J, with 8 bases in between. There are 13 residues in the CDR3. CDR1 is SGHTA and CDR2 is FQGNSA in the germline V gene. The CDR3 DNA reads TGTGCCAGCAGCTCACAGGGTACCGGGGAGCTGTTTTTT. This translates into CASSSQGTGELFF.

V usage is TRBV2 and J usage is TRBJ1-4; the match to TRBD1 covers 7 bases. Losses at the gene ends were 4 bases for V and 8 bases for J; bases not matched to a gene: 7. CDR1 SNHLY and CDR2 FYNNEI come from the germline V gene. This CDR3 comprises 14 residues. CDR3 region: CASSVNRGNEKLFF. In DNA, the CDR3 is TGTGCCAGCAGTGTTAACAGGGGAAACGAAAAACTGTTTTTT.

This clone was counted a few times. This chain uses TRBV6-6 with TRBJ2-7; 10 bases are shared with TRBD2. V was pared by 5 bases and J by 2 bases, with 6 bases of the junction left unmatched. The CDR3 runs 15 residues. Germline assignment: CDR1 MNHNY and CDR2 SVGAGI (reference sequence). CDR3 in DNA: TGTGCCAGCAGTATTACTAGCGGGACAACCTACGAGCAGTACTTC. Translated, it gives CASSITSGTTYEQYF.

This chain uses TRBV7-2 with TRBJ2-7, with 8 bases matching TRBD1. This CDR3 has 16 amino acids. V dropped 5 bases and J dropped 3; count of bases not matched to a gene: 12. Germline CDR1 and CDR2: SGHTA and FQGNSA. The CDR3 sequence is CASSLGQAKTLYEQYF. Here the CDR3 DNA reads TGTGCCAGCAGCCTGGGACAGGCTAAAACACTCTACGAGCAGTACTTC. Full variable domain (rest looked up from reference TRBV7-2 and TRBJ2-7): GAGVSQSPSNKVTEKGKDVELRCDPISGHTALYWYRQSLGQGLEFLIYFQGNSAPDKSGLPSDRFSAERTGGSVSTLTIQRTQQEDSAVYLCASSLGQAKTLYEQYFGPGTRLTVT.

The chain is built from TRBV9 and TRBJ1-3; possibly TRBD1 for D (6 bases). Germline V gene sequence: CDR1 SGDLS, CDR2 YYNGEE. The CDR3 is 15 amino acids. Trimming removed 4 bases from V and 2 bases from J, with 13 bases in between. CDR3 protein: CASSPSGGTGNTIYF. DNA of the CDR3: TGTGCCAGCAGCCCCAGTGGGGGCACTGGAAACACCATATATTTT. The variable domain in full, completed from reference TRBV9 and TRBJ1-3, reads DSGVTQTPKHLITATGQRVTLRCSPRSGDLSVYWYQQSLDQGLQFLIQYYNGEERAKGNILERFSAQQFPDLHSELNLSSLELGDSALYFCASSPSGGTGNTIYFGEGSWLTVV.

The CDR3 is CASSQDYSGIGEKLFF. The CDR3 region has the DNA TGCGCCAGCAGCCAAGATTATTCGGGGATTGGGGAAAAACTGTTTTTT. The chain recombines TRBV4-3 with TRBJ1-4; the D is unclear. The germline V and J ends were trimmed by 0 bases and 8 bases, with 16 bases remaining between them. Germline V gives CDR1 LGHNA, CDR2 YSLEER. There are 16 residues in the CDR3.

The rearrangement joins TRBV4-3 to TRBJ1-2; 8 bases are shared with TRBD1. The V and J ends lost 0 bases and 8 bases, in that order; junction bases with no gene match: 11. This CDR3 has 16 amino acids. Per the germline V gene, CDR1 is LGHNA and CDR2 is YSLEER. CDR3 sequence reads: CASSQDYWGRGQGYTF. For the CDR3, the DNA is TGCGCCAGCAGCCAAGACTACTGGGGCAGGGGGCAAGGCTACACCTTC.

The chain recombines TRBV4-3 with TRBJ1-2, with TRBD1 identical over 8 bases. There are 15 residues in the CDR3. Germline CDR1 reads LGHNA; CDR2 reads YSLEER. The trim removed 0 bases at V and 6 bases at J, leaving 6 bases unmatched. The CDR3 coding sequence is TGCGCCAGCAGCCAAGAGAAGGACAGGGTGAATGGCTACACCTTC. It is translated as CASSQEKDRVNGYTF.

The V and J genes are TRBV9 and TRBJ2-1; tentatively, D is TRBD2 (6 bases). Germline V lookup: CDR1 SGDLS, CDR2 YYNGEE. The V gene lost 4 bases and the J gene lost 1 base, with 12 bases spanning the gap. The CDR3 sequence is 15 residues long. CDR3 in amino acids: CASSPRDWSYNEQFF. The DNA for the CDR3 is TGTGCCAGCAGCCCCCGGGACTGGTCCTACAATGAGCAGTTCTTC.

V usage is TRBV19 and J usage is TRBJ1-2; no firm D call. V lost 3 bases, J lost 1 base, and 6 bases lay in between. The germline CDR1 and CDR2 sequences are LNHDA and SQIVND (reference sequence). The CDR3 spans 13 residues. CDR3: CASSIEINYGYTF. CDR3 nucleotide sequence: TGTGCCAGTAGTATTGAGATTAACTATGGCTACACCTTC. The whole variable domain, filled in from reference TRBV19 and TRBJ1-2, reads DGGITQSPKYLFRKEGQNVTLSCEQNLNHDAMYWYRQDPGQGLRLIYYSQIVNDFQKGDIAEGYSVSREKKESFPLTVTSAQKNPTAFYLCASSIEINYGYTFGSGTRLTVV.

The chain uses TRBV19 and TRBJ2-5; TRBD1 might be the D (6 bases). V was trimmed by 9 bases and J by 1 base, leaving 18 bases between them. The germline CDR1 and CDR2 sequences are LNHDA and SQIVND (reference sequence). This CDR3 has 15 amino acids. The CDR3 sequence is CASRTSGTLQETQYF. The DNA for the CDR3 is TGTGCCAGCCGTACCTCCGGGACACTCCAAGAGACCCAGTACTTC.

The chain links TRBV19 to TRBJ2-7; 7 bases line up with TRBD2. V lost 2 bases, J lost 0 bases, and 13 bases stayed unmatched. This CDR3 spans 18 amino acids. CDR1 LNHDA and CDR2 SQIVND come from the germline V gene (reference sequence). The CDR3 DNA reads TGTGCCAGTAGTATACAAATTTACGGGGGGTCGAGCTCCTACGAGCAGTACTTC. Protein sequence: CASSIQIYGGSSSYEQYF.

CDR3 coding DNA: TGTGCCACCAGAGGGGACAGATCTCAGCCCCAGCATTTT. Translation gives CATRGDRSQPQHF. The genes are TRBV15 and TRBJ1-5; 7 bases align to TRBD1. Germline CDR1 is LNHNV and CDR2 is YYDKDF (reference sequence). V lost 6 bases and J lost 6; bases outside the gene matches: 5. The CDR3 extends over 13 amino acids.

The chain has TRBV27 and TRBJ2-7; 8 bases fit TRBD1. The CDR3 has 14 residues. After removal of 5 bases from V and 4 bases from J, the junction contained 7 bases not matched to a gene. Germline CDR1 MNHEY, CDR2 SMNVEV (reference sequence). The CDR3, as DNA: TGTGCCAGCAGTCCCAGGCAGGGGGCTTACGAGCAGTACTTC. This codes for CASSPRQGAYEQYF.

The chain uses TRBV4-3 and TRBJ1-2; TRBD1 matches at 9 bases. The V gene end was trimmed by 1 base and the J gene end by 4 bases; junction bases not matched to a gene: 10. Germline-derived CDR1 and CDR2 are LGHNA and YSLEER. The CDR3 is made up of 17 amino acids. CDR3 DNA sequence: TGCGCCAGCAGCCAAGGCGGTGGGACAGGGACCGCCTATGGCTACACCTTC. It codes for CASSQGGGTGTAYGYTF.

V and J are TRBV7-8 and TRBJ2-3; possibly TRBD2 for D (5 bases). Looked up from germline, CDR1 is SGHVS and CDR2 is FQNEAQ. The CDR3 covers 13 residues. Trimming removed 6 bases at V and 2 bases at J, with 9 bases between. CDR3 coding DNA: TGTGCCAGCAGTCGCGGGTACACAGATACGCAGTATTTT. Its translation: CASSRGYTDTQYF.

This chain connects TRBV9 to TRBJ2-1, with TRBD2 identical over 12 bases. The V gene end was trimmed by 4 bases and the J gene end by 4 bases; junction bases not matched to a gene: 0. The CDR3 has 14 amino acids. Germline V gene data show CDR1 as SGDLS and CDR2 as YYNGEE. The CDR3 is CASSLAGGYNEQFF. The CDR3 DNA follows: TGTGCCAGCAGCCTAGCGGGGGGGTACAATGAGCAGTTCTTC.

J is TRBJ1-6 and V is TRBV9; a possible D gene is TRBD1 (6 bases). The CDR3 sequence is 15 residues long. CDR1 and CDR2 from the germline V gene are SGDLS and YYNGEE. The V gene lost 3 bases and the J gene lost 6 bases, with 13 bases spanning the gap. This CDR3 reads CASSASGGANSPLHF. DNA for the CDR3: TGTGCCAGCAGCGCCTCTGGGGGGGCTAATTCACCCCTCCACTTT.

This clone was seen only once. CDR3 sequence reads: CASSLVGLETQYF. CDR3 nucleotide sequence: TGTGCCAGCAGCTTAGTGGGGCTGGAGACCCAGTACTTC. V usage is TRBV11-2 and J usage is TRBJ2-5; D is perhaps TRBD1 (5 bases). Trimming left V 1 base short and J 5 bases short, with 8 bases between. CDR1 and CDR2 (germline): SGHAT, FQNNGV. This CDR3 comprises 13 residues.

This clone was detected a few times. CDR3 protein: CASRHLRWTGGTGELFF. CDR3 nucleotide sequence: TGTGCCAGCAGACACCTTCGGTGGACAGGGGGTACCGGGGAGCTGTTTTTT. The J gene is TRBJ2-2, the V gene TRBV13; 10 bases align to TRBD1. With 6 bases clipped from V and 5 bases from J, the junction kept 12 bases outside the gene matches. Germline values: CDR1 PRHDT, CDR2 FYEKMQ (reference sequence). CDR3 size: 17 residues. Together with reference TRBV13 and TRBJ2-2, the CDR3 gives the full variable domain: AAGVIQSPRHLIKEKRETATLKCYPIPRHDTVYWYQQGPGQDPQFLISFYEKMQSDKGSIPDRFSAQQFSDYHSELNMSSLELGDSALYFCASRHLRWTGGTGELFFGEGSRLTVL.

This chain uses TRBV6-5 with TRBJ2-1, with no clear D. With 0 bases removed from V and 0 bases from J, the gap between germline ends came to 6 bases. The CDR3 length is 15 residues. Germline V lookup: CDR1 MNHEY, CDR2 SVGAGI. CDR3 sequence reads: CASSYSLVSYNEQFF. CDR3 DNA sequence: TGTGCCAGCAGTTACTCCCTAGTCTCCTACAATGAGCAGTTCTTC.

In its sample, this clone was seen a few times. V and J are TRBV2 and TRBJ2-3; TRBD2 agrees at 13 bases. Germline V gene lookup returns CDR1 SNHLY and CDR2 FYNNEI. J lost 6 bases, V lost 6 bases, and 6 bases had no gene match. This CDR3 is 15 amino acids long. The CDR3 DNA is TGTGCCAGCAGCCCAACTAGCGGGGGGGCCGATACGCAGTATTTT. Encoded protein: CASSPTSGGADTQYF.

The chain couples TRBV19 to TRBJ1-1, with D possibly matching TRBD1 (5 bases). The ends were cut back, 8 bases at V and 1 base at J, with 14 bases in the middle. This CDR3 comprises 14 residues. The germline CDR1 and CDR2 sequences are LNHDA and SQIVND (reference sequence). CDR3: CASVAGGGNTEAFF. CDR3 coding DNA: TGTGCCAGTGTCGCCGGGGGGGGGAACACTGAAGCTTTCTTT.

The rearrangement uses TRBV11-1 and TRBJ2-7; D is unclear. Germline V lookup: CDR1 SGHAT, CDR2 FQDESV (reference sequence). The CDR3 length is 13 residues. V was trimmed by 2 bases and J by 7 bases, leaving 12 bases between them. The CDR3 region is CASSLYSSFEQYF. CDR3 nucleotides: TGTGCCAGCAGCTTATATTCTAGTTTTGAGCAGTACTTC.